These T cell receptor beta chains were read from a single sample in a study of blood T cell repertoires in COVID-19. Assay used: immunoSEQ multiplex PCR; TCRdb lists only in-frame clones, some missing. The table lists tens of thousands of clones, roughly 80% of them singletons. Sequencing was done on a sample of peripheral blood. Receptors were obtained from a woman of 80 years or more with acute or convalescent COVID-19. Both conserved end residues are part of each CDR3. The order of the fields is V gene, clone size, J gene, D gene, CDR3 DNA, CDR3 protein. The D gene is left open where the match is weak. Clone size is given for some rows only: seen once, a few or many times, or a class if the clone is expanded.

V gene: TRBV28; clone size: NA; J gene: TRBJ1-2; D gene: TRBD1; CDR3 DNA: TGTGCCACCAGACAGGGGTGGTACACCTTC; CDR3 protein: CATRQGWYTF
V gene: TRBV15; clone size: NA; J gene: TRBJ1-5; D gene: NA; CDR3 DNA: TGTGCCACCAGCAGAGTGAGGAATCAGCCCCAGCATTTT; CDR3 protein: CATSRVRNQPQHF
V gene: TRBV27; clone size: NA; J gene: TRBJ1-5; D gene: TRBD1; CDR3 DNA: TGTGCCAGCAGTCCCGAACGGGACAGGGGATGGCAGCCCCAGCATTTT; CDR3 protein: CASSPERDRGWQPQHF
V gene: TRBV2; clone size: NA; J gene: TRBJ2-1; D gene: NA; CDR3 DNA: TGTGCCAGCAGTGATTCGGTCTACAATGAGCAGTTCTTC; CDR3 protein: CASSDSVYNEQFF
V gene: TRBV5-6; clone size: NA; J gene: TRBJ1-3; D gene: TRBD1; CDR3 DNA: TGTGCCAGCAGCTTCCGTACCGGGACAGGCTCTGGAAACACCATATATTTT; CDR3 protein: CASSFRTGTGSGNTIYF
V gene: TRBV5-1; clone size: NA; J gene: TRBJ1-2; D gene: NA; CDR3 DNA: TGCGCCAGCAGCCCCGGGGGGTTGACAGACTATGGCTACACCTTC; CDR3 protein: CASSPGGLTDYGYTF
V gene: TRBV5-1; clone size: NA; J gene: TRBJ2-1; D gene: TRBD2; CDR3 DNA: TGCGCCAGCAGCTTGGGACTAGCGGGGAGTTACAATGAGCAGTTCTTC; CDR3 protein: CASSLGLAGSYNEQFF
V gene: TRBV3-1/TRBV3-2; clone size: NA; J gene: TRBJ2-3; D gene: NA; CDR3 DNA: TGTGCCAGCAGCCTACAGCGGAGTAGCACAGATACGCAGTATTTT; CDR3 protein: CASSLQRSSTDTQYF
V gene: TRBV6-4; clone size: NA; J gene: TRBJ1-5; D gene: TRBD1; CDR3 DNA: TGTGCCAGCAGTGTGGGACAGGGCGGAATGTGGCCCCAGCATTTT; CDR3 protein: CASSVGQGGMWPQHF
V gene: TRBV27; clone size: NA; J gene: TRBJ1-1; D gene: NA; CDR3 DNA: TGTGCCAGCAGTTTAGAAGGGGACACTGAAGCTTTCTTT; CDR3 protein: CASSLEGDTEAFF
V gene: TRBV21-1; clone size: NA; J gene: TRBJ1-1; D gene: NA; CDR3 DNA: TGTGCCAGCAGCAAAGACCCCAGGGGGACAGGGATGCGGAACACTGAAGCTTTCTTT; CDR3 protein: CASSKDPRGTGMRNTEAFF
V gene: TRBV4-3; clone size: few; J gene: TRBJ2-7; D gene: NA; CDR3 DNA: TGCGCCAGCAGCCAACAGCGCTCCTACGAGCAGTACTTC; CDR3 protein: CASSQQRSYEQYF
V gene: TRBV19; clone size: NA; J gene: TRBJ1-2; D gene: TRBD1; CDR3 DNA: TGTGCCAGTACCGTCCAGGGGGGATATGGCTACACCTTC; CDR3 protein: CASTVQGGYGYTF
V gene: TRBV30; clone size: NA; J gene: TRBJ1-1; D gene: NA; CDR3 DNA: TGTGCCTGGAGTCCCGTGCCCACAGGGATGAACACTGAAGCTTTCTTT; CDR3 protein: CAWSPVPTGMNTEAFF
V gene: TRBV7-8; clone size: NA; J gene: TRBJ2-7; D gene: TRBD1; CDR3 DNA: TGTGCCAGCAGCTTAGGCAGGACAGGCATAAGAGTTTACGAGCAGTACTTC; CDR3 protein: CASSLGRTGIRVYEQYF
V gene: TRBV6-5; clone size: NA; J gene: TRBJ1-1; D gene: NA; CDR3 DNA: TGTGCCAGCAGCGAGGTGAATTTTGGTGAAGCTTTCTTT; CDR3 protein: CASSEVNFGEAFF
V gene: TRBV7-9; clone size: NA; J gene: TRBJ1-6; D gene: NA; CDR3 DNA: TGTGCCAGCAGCCTCCCGACGGGGACACCCCTCCACTTT; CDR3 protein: CASSLPTGTPLHF
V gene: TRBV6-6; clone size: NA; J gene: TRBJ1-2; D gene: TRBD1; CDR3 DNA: TGTGCCAGCAGCCCAGGGACAGTCTATGGCTACACCTTC; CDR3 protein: CASSPGTVYGYTF
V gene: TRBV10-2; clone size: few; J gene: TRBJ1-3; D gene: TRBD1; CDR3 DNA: TGCGCCAGCAGTGAAGGGACAGGGCTCTCTGGAAACACCATATATTTT; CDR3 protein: CASSEGTGLSGNTIYF